This section outlines one TCR beta chain sequence together with its context. What it recognizes is unknown. This entry comes from a study of T cells expressing NK-cell markers. Study-wide context: Eight donors were sequenced, seven testing HCMV-seropositive and one testing seronegative.

CDR3 length equals 13 residues. Germline V CDR1 and CDR2: SQVTM, ANQGSEA. Regarding the study as a whole: Dominant NKG2C+ clonotypes in about six donors made up about 1.0-8% of CD8+ T cells.

After re-calling the 5' RACE reads, TCRdb lists one entry per CDR3 protein, DNA absent. This table lists about 390,000 distinct CDR3 sequences. Specimen: blood T cells: a sorted CD56 or NKG2C T cell subset, CD4+ or CD8+ T cells, or bulk PBMC T cells (not recorded which). V and J are TRBV29-1 and TRBJ1-2. The receptor's source is a woman aged 45 to 65 in good health. This chain's CDR3 is CSVEQAPNYGYTF.